The rows below give T cell receptor beta chains drawn from one sample of a study of blood T cell repertoires in COVID-19. TCRdb's copy holds only in-frame clones and misses some; the assay was immunoSEQ multiplex PCR. The repertoire consists of around 200,000 clones, with about 85% occurring once and the leading ten covering under 3%. Sequenced sample: PBMCs or T cells enriched from blood (not recorded which). These receptors all stem from a woman aged 25 to 39 who had recovered from COVID-19. Both conserved end residues are part of each CDR3.

J: TRBJ1-5
length: 12
V: TRBV12-5
CDR3: CAYPRFEQPQHF

J: TRBJ2-3
length: 13
V: TRBV14
CDR3: CASRTSGGPTQYF

J: TRBJ1-2
length: 13
V: TRBV6-1
CDR3: CASSETGARGYTF

J: TRBJ2-3
length: 14
V: TRBV27
CDR3: CASSQERVTDTQYF

J: TRBJ1-1
length: 13
V: TRBV29-1
CDR3: CSAEGAEGTEAFF

J: TRBJ1-2
length: 15
V: TRBV12-2
CDR3: CASRLEPRGIYGYTF

J: TRBJ2-1
length: 14
V: TRBV28
CDR3: CASSTSGSYNEQFF

J: TRBJ1-1
length: 11
V: TRBV25-1
CDR3: CASSLPGATFF

J: TRBJ2-2
length: 16
V: TRBV7-9
CDR3: CASSFGGQGETGELFF

J: TRBJ1-1
length: 15
V: TRBV9
CDR3: CASSGAGPMNTEAFF